The 29 T cell receptor beta chains given below trace back to one sample, sequenced in a study of T cell responses to AZD1222 COVID-19 vaccine. Assay: immunoSEQ multiplex PCR; the TCRdb copy retains only in-frame clones and omits some. This sample has about 40,000 clones; 88% occur once, and the top ten carry under 30%. Sequencing used peripheral blood, obtained 28 days after the second dose of the MenACWY control vaccine. The receptors come from an adult who received the MenACWY meningococcal vaccine as a control.

V and J are TRBV6-5 and TRBJ2-5, with TRBD1 identical over 7 bases. From germline, CDR1 is MNHEY and CDR2 SVGAGI. V lost 0 bases, J lost 4 bases, and 5 bases stayed unmatched. The CDR3 consists of 15 residues. CDR3 in DNA: TGTGCCAGCAGTTACTCGAATAGGGGGCGAGAGACCCAGTACTTC. Amino acids: CASSYSNRGRETQYF.

This clone was seen a handful of times. The chain employs TRBV2 and TRBJ1-1; no clear D. Germline V gene sequence: CDR1 SNHLY, CDR2 FYNNEI. The CDR3 is 12 amino acids. Trimming took off 7 bases at V and 6 bases at J, with 12 bases between the two ends. CDR3 coding DNA: TGTGCCAGCACCACGGGCGTGGCTGAAGCTTTCTTT. Translation gives CASTTGVAEAFF.

In this sample, this clone turned up once. The rearrangement joins TRBV5-1 to TRBJ2-7; D not certain. The CDR3 extends over 14 amino acids. Germline V CDR1 and CDR2: SGHRS, YFSETQ. V shed 0 bases and J shed 6 bases, with 13 bases lying between them. CDR3 nucleotides: TGCGCCAGCAGCTTGGGGACCTCCCTAGGCGAGCAGTACTTC. It translates to CASSLGTSLGEQYF.

The gene calls are TRBV28 and TRBJ1-5; the match to TRBD1 covers 7 bases. Germline assignment: CDR1 MDHEN and CDR2 SYDVKM. After removal of 7 bases from V and 2 bases from J, the junction contained 8 bases not matched to a gene. This CDR3 is 15 amino acids long. CDR3 coding DNA: TGTGCCAGCACCGCGAGAGGGGGCCGCAATCAGCCCCAGCATTTT. Translation gives CASTARGGRNQPQHF.

The chain is built from TRBV23-1 and TRBJ1-1; no reliable D call. TRBV23-1 is an ORF, with its function uncertain. Trimming took off 6 bases at V and 8 bases at J, with 7 bases between the two ends. CDR3 length equals 10 residues. The CDR3 sequence is CASSGREAFF. As DNA, the CDR3 is TGCGCCAGCAGCGGGAGGGAAGCTTTCTTT.

The chain combines TRBV28 with TRBJ2-7; 11 nucleotides align to TRBD2. The CDR3 has 16 residues. J was trimmed by 2 bases and V by 5 bases; bases with no gene match: 8. Germline V gene lookup returns CDR1 MDHEN and CDR2 SYDVKM. The CDR3 spells CASSEPSGRFPYEQYF. The CDR3 coding sequence is TGTGCCAGCAGTGAGCCTAGCGGGAGGTTTCCCTACGAGCAGTACTTC.

The chain uses TRBV2 and TRBJ1-5, with D possibly being TRBD1 (6 bases). With 8 bases removed from V and 6 bases from J, the gap between germline ends came to 20 bases. The CDR3 covers 15 residues. Germline V lookup: CDR1 SNHLY, CDR2 FYNNEI. This CDR3 reads CASEFRTGASQPQHF. CDR3 nucleotides: TGTGCCAGCGAGTTTAGGACGGGGGCAAGTCAGCCCCAGCATTTT.

The chain couples TRBV9 to TRBJ2-7; 7 bases fit TRBD2. Germline loops: CDR1 SGDLS, CDR2 YYNGEE. The ends lost 6 bases at V and 5 bases at J; junction bases unmatched: 11. There are 14 residues in the CDR3. The CDR3 DNA reads as TGTGCCAGCAACCCCTTGGGAGGGAGCAACGAGCAGTACTTC. It is translated as CASNPLGGSNEQYF.

The V and J genes are TRBV9 and TRBJ2-1; 12 bases agree with TRBD2. The CDR3 runs to 15 residues. Germline loops: CDR1 SGDLS, CDR2 YYNGEE. After removal of 0 bases from V and 8 bases from J, the junction contained 3 bases not matched to a gene. The CDR3 DNA sequence: TGTGCCAGCAGCGTAGCACTAGCGGGAGGATATGAGCAGTTCTTC. Encoded protein: CASSVALAGGYEQFF.

V and J are TRBV7-9 and TRBJ2-2; 11 nucleotides match TRBD1. In germline, CDR1 is SEHNR, CDR2 FQNEAQ (reference sequence). This CDR3 is built from 16 residues. V trimming: 4 bases; J trimming: 5 bases; junction bases outside the gene matches: 6. The DNA for the CDR3 is TGTGCCAGCAGCTCAGGAGGACAGGGGGCGACCGGGGAGCTGTTTTTT. It specifies CASSSGGQGATGELFF.

This clone was recorded once. The V and J genes are TRBV5-1 and TRBJ1-1; 8 bases align to TRBD1. Germline V CDR1 and CDR2: SGHRS, YFSETQ. V shed 7 bases, J shed 1 base, and the junction held 3 bases outside the gene matches. The CDR3 is made up of 13 amino acids. This CDR3 is CASSGGENTEAFF. CDR3 nucleotides: TGCGCCAGCTCAGGGGGCGAGAACACTGAAGCTTTCTTT. The whole variable domain, remainder taken from reference TRBV5-1 and TRBJ1-1, is KAGVTQTPRYLIKTRGQQVTLSCSPISGHRSVSWYQQTPGQGLQFLFEYFSETQRNKGNFPGRFSGRQFSNSRSEMNVSTLELGDSALYLCASSGGENTEAFFGQGTRLTVV.

This clone was recorded a few times. The V and J genes are TRBV7-2 and TRBJ2-7, with a possible D match to TRBD1 (5 bases). CDR3 length: 11 residues. Trimming pared 5 bases from V and 3 bases from J, leaving 5 bases between. Germline CDR1 SGHTA, CDR2 FQGNSA. The DNA for the CDR3 is TGTGCCAGCAGCAGGGGCTACGAGCAGTACTTC. As protein: CASSRGYEQYF.

V is TRBV7-8 and J is TRBJ2-7; 10 bases fit TRBD2. Per the germline V gene, CDR1 is SGHVS and CDR2 is FQNEAQ. Trimming removed 0 bases from V and 9 bases from J; junction bases left unmatched: 14. This CDR3 spans 17 amino acids. The DNA of the CDR3 is TGTGCCAGCAGCTTAGCGAGAAGACTAGCGGGTTCACAGGGGCAGTACTTC. Residues: CASSLARRLAGSQGQYF.

DNA for the CDR3: TGTGCCATCAGTGAGGAAAAGGCCTCCGAGCAGTACTTC. Protein: CAISEEKASEQYF. This chain uses TRBV10-3 with TRBJ2-7; D ambiguous. Per germline, CDR1 ENHRY and CDR2 SYGVKD. Trimming took 2 bases from V and 6 from J, leaving 11 bases between them. This CDR3 spans 13 amino acids.

The rearrangement uses TRBV4-2 and TRBJ2-7; 9 nucleotides line up with TRBD2. The CDR3 is 16 amino acids. Per germline, CDR1 LGHNA and CDR2 YNFKEQ. V lost 0 bases to trimming and J lost 6 bases; unmatched junction nucleotides: 9. As DNA, the CDR3 is TGTGCCAGCAGCCAAGAAAGCGGGAGGTCCCGTGCCGAGCAGTACTTC. Its protein is CASSQESGRSRAEQYF.

The rearrangement links TRBV2 to TRBJ2-7, with D possibly TRBD1 on 5 matching bases. Deletions cut 4 bases from V and 0 bases from J, with 7 bases between. This CDR3 spans 13 amino acids. Looked up from germline, CDR1 is SNHLY and CDR2 is FYNNEI. The CDR3 DNA reads TGTGCCAGCAGTGGCGACAGCTCCTACGAGCAGTACTTC. It codes for CASSGDSSYEQYF. The full variable domain, completed using reference TRBV2 and TRBJ2-7, is EPEVTQTPSHQVTQMGQEVILRCVPISNHLYFYWYRQILGQKVEFLVSFYNNEISEKSEIFDDQFSVERPDGSNFTLKIRSTKLEDSAMYFCASSGDSSYEQYFGPGTRLTVT.

This clone appeared once. The chain combines TRBV7-6 with TRBJ2-7, with D perhaps matching TRBD1 (5 bases). The germline V and J ends were trimmed by 2 bases and 5 bases, with 13 bases remaining between them. Germline CDR1 SGHVS, CDR2 FNYEAQ. This CDR3 comprises 14 residues. CDR3 loop: CASSLLQGINEQYF. The DNA of the CDR3 is TGTGCCAGCAGCTTACTGCAGGGTATCAACGAGCAGTACTTC.

This clone was observed once. The V gene is TRBV27, the J gene TRBJ2-3, with D perhaps being TRBD1 or TRBD2 (5 bases each). V was cut by 5 bases and J by 0 bases, with 21 bases left in between. Per the germline V gene, CDR1 is MNHEY and CDR2 is SMNVEV (reference sequence). The length of the CDR3 is 18 residues. CDR3 sequence reads: CASSHDSRLAFSTDTQYF. DNA for the CDR3: TGTGCCAGCAGTCACGACAGCCGCTTAGCGTTTAGCACAGATACGCAGTATTTT.

V usage is TRBV6-1 and J usage is TRBJ1-2; D is undetermined. The germline CDR1 and CDR2 sequences are MNHNS and SASEGT. CDR3 length: 13 residues. With 1 base removed from V and 11 bases from J, the gap between germline ends came to 14 bases. CDR3 protein: CASSEDGSVGYTF. In DNA, the CDR3 is TGTGCCAGCAGTGAAGATGGGTCAGTGGGATACACCTTC.

The chain has TRBV6-5 and TRBJ2-7, with TRBD2 as a possible D gene (5 bases). V was pared by 6 bases and J by 7 bases, with 19 bases between. Germline assignment: CDR1 MNHEY and CDR2 SVGAGI. This CDR3 is 14 amino acids long. The CDR3 spells CASRPSGAFREQYF. DNA for the CDR3: TGTGCCAGCAGACCAAGCGGAGCCTTTAGGGAGCAGTACTTC.

Only one count was recorded for this clone. V and J are TRBV6-5 and TRBJ2-2; D is perhaps TRBD1 or TRBD2 (5 bases each). The germline CDR1 and CDR2 sequences are MNHEY and SVGAGI. V was trimmed by 8 bases and J by 6 bases, leaving 10 bases between them. The CDR3 has 12 residues. The CDR3 coding sequence is TGTGCCAGCGGGGGACCCGCCGGGGAGCTGTTTTTT. Its protein is CASGGPAGELFF.

V usage is TRBV5-1 and J usage is TRBJ2-5; 8 positions agree with TRBD1. Germline CDR1 is SGHRS and CDR2 is YFSETQ. V shed 4 bases and J 5 bases; nucleotides not matched to a gene: 4. CDR3 length: 13 residues. Here the CDR3 reads CASSRTGRETQYF. The DNA of the CDR3 is TGCGCCAGCAGCCGGACAGGGAGGGAGACCCAGTACTTC.

V usage is TRBV28 and J usage is TRBJ2-3, with 7 bases aligning to TRBD2. J lost 0 bases, V lost 1 base, and 10 bases had no gene match. Germline lookup yields CDR1 MDHEN and CDR2 SYDVKM. This CDR3 region has 18 residues. For the CDR3, the DNA is TGTGCCAGCAGTTTATTTTCACTAGCGCGCCCTAGCACAGATACGCAGTATTTT. It codes for CASSLFSLARPSTDTQYF. Full variable domain (rest looked up from reference TRBV28 and TRBJ2-3): DVKVTQSSRYLVKRTGEKVFLECVQDMDHENMFWYRQDPGLGLRLIYFSYDVKMKEKGDIPEGYSVSREKKERFSLILESASTNQTSMYLCASSLFSLARPSTDTQYFGPGTRLTVL.

V is TRBV7-9 and J is TRBJ2-7; D is perhaps TRBD2 (7 bases). Germline V gene data show CDR1 as SEHNR and CDR2 as FQNEAQ (reference sequence). The germline V and J ends were trimmed by 7 bases and 1 base, with 14 bases remaining between them. The CDR3 totals 14 residues. The CDR3 DNA follows: TGTGCCAGCACCCGAGGGGGGGCGTCCTACGAGCAGTACTTC. It is translated as CASTRGGASYEQYF.

The rearrangement links TRBV7-9 to TRBJ1-5, with D unclear. This CDR3 comprises 12 residues. Trimming cost V 4 bases and J 7 bases, with 8 bases left between them. The germline gives CDR1 SEHNR, CDR2 FQNEAQ (reference sequence). CDR3 in DNA: TGTGCCAGCAGCTCAGAAAGGCAGCCCCAGCATTTT. Protein sequence: CASSSERQPQHF.

This chain joins TRBV28 and TRBJ1-1; tentatively, D is TRBD1 (6 bases). Trimming left V 6 bases short and J 5 bases short, with 19 bases between. The CDR3 is made up of 15 amino acids. Germline V gene data show CDR1 as MDHEN and CDR2 as SYDVKM. CDR3 DNA sequence: TGTGCCAGCAGCTTAAACAGGGTAGCTAGGACTGAAGCTTTCTTT. This codes for CASSLNRVARTEAFF.

The chain links TRBV6-5 to TRBJ1-6; 7 bases agree with TRBD1. CDR1 is MNHEY, CDR2 SVGAGI, per germline. The CDR3 consists of 14 residues. Losses at the gene ends were 5 bases for V and 9 bases for J; bases not matched to a gene: 7. In DNA form, the CDR3 reads TGTGCCAGCAGTAGCCGACAGGGAACTTCACCCCTCCACTTT. Translated: CASSSRQGTSPLHF.

This chain connects TRBV7-2 to TRBJ1-1; 10 nucleotides match TRBD1. The ends lost 5 bases at V and 1 base at J; junction bases unmatched: 4. The CDR3 sequence is 15 residues long. CDR1 is SGHTA and CDR2 is FQGNSA in the germline V gene. The CDR3 DNA sequence: TGTGCCAGCAGCCTGCGACAGGGGGCGAACACTGAAGCTTTCTTT. As protein: CASSLRQGANTEAFF. The full variable domain, in which reference TRBV7-2 and TRBJ1-1 provide the parts outside the CDR3, is GAGVSQSPSNKVTEKGKDVELRCDPISGHTALYWYRQSLGQGLEFLIYFQGNSAPDKSGLPSDRFSAERTGGSVSTLTIQRTQQEDSAVYLCASSLRQGANTEAFFGQGTRLTVV.

This clone was seen just once. J is TRBJ2-2 and V is TRBV5-1; D remains ambiguous. The germline V gene has CDR1 SGHRS and CDR2 YFSETQ. This CDR3 spans 13 amino acids. The V gene lost 9 bases and the J gene lost 4 bases, with 13 bases spanning the gap. The CDR3 reads CAIRTRGTGELFF. In nucleotides, the CDR3 is TGCGCCATTAGAACACGTGGCACCGGGGAGCTGTTTTTT.